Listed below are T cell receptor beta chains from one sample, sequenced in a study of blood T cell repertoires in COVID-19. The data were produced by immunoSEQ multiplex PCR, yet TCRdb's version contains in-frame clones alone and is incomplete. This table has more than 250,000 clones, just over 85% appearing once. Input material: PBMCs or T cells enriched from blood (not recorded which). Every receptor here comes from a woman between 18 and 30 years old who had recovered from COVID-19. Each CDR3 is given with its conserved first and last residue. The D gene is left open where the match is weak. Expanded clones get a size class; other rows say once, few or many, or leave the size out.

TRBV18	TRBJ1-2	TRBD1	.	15	TGTGCCAGCTCCCCGGAGGGGGCATTTCACTTCGGCTACACCTTC	CASSPEGAFHFGYTF
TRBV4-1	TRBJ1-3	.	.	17	TGCGCCAGCAGCCAACAGGCCCAGGGGACCCCTGGAAACACCATATATTTT	CASSQQAQGTPGNTIYF
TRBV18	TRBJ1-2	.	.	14	TGTGCCAGCTCACCTAGACGGCAGACTTATGGCTACACCTTC	CASSPRRQTYGYTF
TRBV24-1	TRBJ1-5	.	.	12	TGTGCCACCAGTCAGGGGACCCAGCCCCAGCATTTT	CATSQGTQPQHF
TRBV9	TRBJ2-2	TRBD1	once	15	TGTGCCAGTAGAGCGACAGGGTCGAACACCGGGGAGCTGTTTTTT	CASRATGSNTGELFF
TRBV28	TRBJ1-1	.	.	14	TGTGCCAGCAGTCGAATGTTTGGCAGGGCTGAAGCTTTCTTT	CASSRMFGRAEAFF
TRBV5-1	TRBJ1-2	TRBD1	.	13	TGCGCCAGCAGCGAGGGGACAGGGACCGGCTACACCTTC	CASSEGTGTGYTF
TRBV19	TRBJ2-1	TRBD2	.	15	TGTGCCAGTAGTACCGGGACTAGCGTCTACAATGAGCAGTTCTTC	CASSTGTSVYNEQFF
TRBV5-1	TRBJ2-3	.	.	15	TGCGCCAGCAGCTTGAGAAGCGGGTTCACAGATACGCAGTATTTT	CASSLRSGFTDTQYF
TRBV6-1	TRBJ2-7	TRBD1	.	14	TGTGCCAGCAGTGACGGGACAGGGTCCTACGAGCAGTACTTC	CASSDGTGSYEQYF
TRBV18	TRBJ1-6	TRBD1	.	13	TGTGCCACCAGACAGGGCGATAATTCACCCCTCCACTTT	CATRQGDNSPLHF
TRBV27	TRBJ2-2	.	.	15	TGTGCCAGCAGTTTAGTGGGACTCCACACCGGGGAGCTGTTTTTT	CASSLVGLHTGELFF
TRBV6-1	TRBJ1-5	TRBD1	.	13	TGTGCCAGCAGTGAAGCGTGGGACAGGCCCCAGCATTTT	CASSEAWDRPQHF
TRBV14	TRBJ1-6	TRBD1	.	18	TGTGCCAGCAGCCTCCGGGACAGTCCTTGGTCCTATAATTCACCCCTCCACTTT	CASSLRDSPWSYNSPLHF
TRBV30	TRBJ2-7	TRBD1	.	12	TGTGCCTGGAGGACAGGGCCGCACGAGCAGTACTTC	CAWRTGPHEQYF
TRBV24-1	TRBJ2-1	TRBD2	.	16	TGTGCCACCAGTGATCCTAGGGCTAGCGGGACCGATGAGCAGTTCTTC	CATSDPRASGTDEQFF
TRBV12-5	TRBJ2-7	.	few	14	TGTGCTAGTGGTTTGGGGAGTCAGGGCTACGAGCAGTACTTC	CASGLGSQGYEQYF